This TCR beta chain was recovered during a study of blood T cell repertoires in COVID-19 (dated by TCRdb to the early 2020s). As for the study more broadly: Samples covering the acute and convalescent phases of COVID-19 were provided by collaborators in the United States, Italy and Spain. The prospective study material was composed of cDNA or gDNA derived from T cells, B-cell-depleted T cells, or PBMCs. Deeply sampled blood TCRbeta repertoires from subjects exposed to, actively infected with, or recovered from COVID-19 were included in the dataset. The repertoires were made available in a free public database intended to serve as a resource for research on the immune response to SARS-CoV-2. HLA class I and class II types, where available, came from metadata supplied by the sample provider rather than from assay-based typing. Sample metadata almost always included a de-identified subject ID, COVID-19 status, age in years and sex. Samples were obtained from the ongoing ImmuneRACE study (first 160 participants) and from over a thousand subjects provided by 6 global collaborators. The paper as a whole reports these results and caveats: The quantity of clinical and demographic metadata differed by source and by participant and was supplied without curation.

Participants in the prospective study were enrolled through a virtual design, were aged about 18 to 100 years, and lived in roughly 24 United States geographic areas. Cohort assignment in the prospective study relied on participant-reported clinical history from a screening survey and a study questionnaire. Recovered participants in ImmuneRACE Cohort 3 were defined by two consecutive negative NP/OP PCR tests, clearance by a healthcare professional, or resolution of symptoms. Each participant in the prospective study had whole blood, serum and a nasopharyngeal or oropharyngeal swab collected by mobile phlebotomists. Additional blood draws and questionnaires over a 2-month period could optionally be provided by prospective study participants. Blood samples from the prospective study were shipped frozen or at room temperature prior to DNA extraction. In regard to this clone: There is no known antigen for this receptor. Base qualities are missing; no much larger clone stands one base away. Other DNA variants within this sample encode the same CDR3.

The immunoSEQ Assay, a bias-controlled multiplex PCR, was used to amplify TCRbeta CDR3 regions from genomic DNA. Under the source paper's analysis protocol: The number of nucleated cells in each sample was estimated from the amplification of reference gene primers within the assay. To quantify the absolute abundance of each unique TCRbeta CDR3 rearrangement, sequence reads were collapsed and filtered. For each sample, productive Simpson clonality was calculated as the square root of Simpson's diversity index across productive rearrangements. As stored in TCRdb, this immuneACCESS dataset retains in-frame rearrangements with V and J assigned. A fraction of the clones does not appear; measured against another copy, unresolved V genes explain less than half of the discrepancy, and the remainder lacks a known reason. V, J and clone size are taken as reported in that table, and D and trimming were inferred from the DNA itself. Recorded for this sample are over 250,000 clones; around 89% of them occurred a single time. Of the sample, 2% to 3% is held by the ten largest clones.

CDR3 length: 13 amino acids, cysteine to phenylalanine. Kept here is only the CDR3 DNA, which spans 39 bases and is read in frame from base 1. The germline V gene sets CDR1 to MNHEY and CDR2 to SVGAGI. The junction shows trimming of 2 bases on V and 6 bases on J, plus 10 bases between the germline ends. This sequence was found in a woman aged 18-35 years who had recovered from COVID-19. The sequencing input was PBMCs or T cells enriched from blood (not recorded which). The chain links TRBV6-5 with TRBJ1-2, with an unclear D gene assignment. The DNA sequence is as follows: TGTGCCAGCAGTTACGAGGGTGGAGATGGCTACACCTTC. It translates as CASSYEGGDGYTF.